What follows are 15 T cell receptor beta chains derived from one specimen sequenced in a study of shared clonotypes between healthy human individuals. TCRdb's copy holds only in-frame clones and misses some; the assay was immunoSEQ multiplex PCR. The data contain about 2 million clones, 85% to 95% of them singletons. Terminally differentiated effector memory CD45RA+ cells were left out of the naive CD8 fraction, which was CD45RO-negative and positively selected for CCR7. Sequenced material: naive CD8+ T cells sorted from blood. The receptors derive from a man between 18 and 29 years old in good health.

The J gene is TRBJ2-1, the V gene TRBV30; either TRBD1 or TRBD2 may supply D (5 bases each). V was shortened by 0 bases and J by 9 bases, with 12 bases between the two germline ends. The CDR3 contains 13 residues. Per germline, CDR1 GTSNPN and CDR2 SVGIG (reference sequence). CDR3 in DNA: TGTGCCTGGAGTGTACAAGGGACCAGTGAGCAGTTCTTC. Its protein product is CAWSVQGTSEQFF.

This clone was counted a few times. Other DNA sequences from this sample encode an identical CDR3 as well. The genes are TRBV29-1 and TRBJ2-2; 7 bases line up with TRBD1. Germline CDR1 is SQVTM and CDR2 is ANQGSEA. The CDR3 covers 12 residues. V was clipped by 7 bases and J by 4 bases; unmatched bases: 3. CDR3 DNA sequence: TGCAGCGCCGCAGGGGGCACCGGGGAGCTGTTTTTT. Protein sequence: CSAAGGTGELFF.

The chain couples TRBV5-1 to TRBJ2-1; 9 bases map to TRBD2. The V segment lost 4 bases and the J segment 0 bases; nucleotides outside the gene matches: 8. CDR1 and CDR2 (germline): SGHRS, YFSETQ. This CDR3 contains 17 residues. The CDR3 DNA reads TGCGCCAGCAGCCCGGGGACTAGCCCTAGCTCCTACAATGAGCAGTTCTTC. Encoded protein: CASSPGTSPSSYNEQFF.

The chain employs TRBV5-6 and TRBJ2-7; D remains unclear. The V end was cut by 0 bases, the J end by 1 base, with 8 bases between. This CDR3 has 14 amino acids. Germline CDR1 is SGHDT and CDR2 is YYEEEE. The CDR3 is CASSLDGRSYEQYF. For the CDR3, the DNA is TGTGCCAGCAGCTTGGATGGAAGATCCTACGAGCAGTACTTC. Based on the CDR3 plus reference TRBV5-6 and TRBJ2-7, the full variable domain is DAGVTQSPTHLIKTRGQQVTLRCSPKSGHDTVSWYQQALGQGPQFIFQYYEEEERQRGNFPDRFSGHQFPNYSSELNVNALLLGDSALYLCASSLDGRSYEQYFGPGTRLTVT.

This clone was observed a handful of times. Other DNA sequences in this sample translate to the same CDR3. In nucleotides, the CDR3 is TGTGCCTGGAGTGTCGGACTGAGCAATCAGCCCCAGCATTTT. This gives the protein CAWSVGLSNQPQHF. This sequence joins TRBV30 and TRBJ1-5; D is uncertain. V gave up 0 bases and J gave up 1 base, with 7 bases separating them. Per germline, CDR1 GTSNPN and CDR2 SVGIG (reference sequence). The CDR3 runs 14 residues.

The rearrangement links TRBV7-2 to TRBJ1-2; a possible D gene is TRBD1 (6 bases). Trimming took 5 bases from V and 2 from J, leaving 21 bases between them. This CDR3 has 17 amino acids. Germline V gene data show CDR1 as SGHTA and CDR2 as FQGNSA. CDR3 DNA sequence: TGTGCCAGCAGCGACCCGGCAGGGGTCAGTTTCAACTATGGCTACACCTTC. Translated, it gives CASSDPAGVSFNYGYTF. The whole variable domain, remainder taken from reference TRBV7-2 and TRBJ1-2, is GAGVSQSPSNKVTEKGKDVELRCDPISGHTALYWYRQSLGQGLEFLIYFQGNSAPDKSGLPSDRFSAERTGGSVSTLTIQRTQQEDSAVYLCASSDPAGVSFNYGYTFGSGTRLTVV.

This chain connects TRBV6-5 to TRBJ2-7, with D tentatively TRBD1 or TRBD2 (5 bases each). Trimming removed 6 bases from V and 0 bases from J, with 15 bases in between. Germline V CDR1 and CDR2: MNHEY, SVGAGI. CDR3 size: 15 residues. CDR3 amino acids: CASSEGPKSSYEQYF. The CDR3 bases are TGTGCCAGCAGCGAGGGGCCGAAAAGCTCCTACGAGCAGTACTTC.

As to this clone: Distinct nucleotide sequences in the sample also encode this CDR3. This sequence joins TRBV7-9 and TRBJ2-7; 7 nucleotides align to TRBD2. Looked up from germline, CDR1 is SEHNR and CDR2 is FQNEAQ (reference sequence). V lost 3 bases and J lost 2; bases outside the gene matches: 4. This CDR3 contains 14 residues. The CDR3 loop reads CASSLGGGAYEQYF. CDR3 nucleotides: TGTGCCAGCAGCTTGGGCGGGGGTGCCTACGAGCAGTACTTC.

The chain uses TRBV6-5 and TRBJ1-2; D not resolved. Between the trimmed V and J ends, which lost 0 bases and 4 bases, there was a span of 15 bases. CDR1 MNHEY and CDR2 SVGAGI come from the germline V gene. CDR3 length equals 16 residues. The DNA for the CDR3 is TGTGCCAGCAGTTACTCGTATCCCACTCATGGCTATGGCTACACCTTC. Translated: CASSYSYPTHGYGYTF.

The rearrangement links TRBV7-3 to TRBJ2-2, with D unclear. The germline V and J ends were trimmed by 1 base and 0 bases, with 9 bases remaining between them. The CDR3 has 16 amino acids. Germline V gives CDR1 SGHTA, CDR2 FQGTGA. The CDR3 reads CASSLIPHTNTGELFF. In nucleotides, the CDR3 is TGTGCCAGCAGCTTAATCCCTCATACGAACACCGGGGAGCTGTTTTTT.

The chain employs TRBV7-9 and TRBJ2-7, with D tentatively TRBD2 (6 bases). Germline V gene lookup returns CDR1 SEHNR and CDR2 FQNEAQ (reference sequence). V lost 5 bases and J lost 0, with 17 bases in between. The CDR3 totals 16 residues. The CDR3 region is CASSPITGVYSYEQYF. The CDR3 nucleotides are TGTGCCAGCAGCCCTATAACGGGGGTCTACTCCTACGAGCAGTACTTC.

The CDR3, as DNA: TGTGCCAGCAGTGGGGGTTTCTACGAGCAGTACTTC. Translating gives CASSGGFYEQYF. The chain has TRBV25-1 and TRBJ2-7; D unresolved. Trimming took off 4 bases at V and 3 bases at J, with 7 bases between the two ends. CDR3 length: 12 amino acids. Germline V gene data show CDR1 as MGHDK and CDR2 as SYGVNS.

This chain connects TRBV11-1 to TRBJ2-3; D possibly corresponds to TRBD1 (5 bases). V gave up 3 bases and J gave up 3 bases, with 16 bases separating them. The CDR3 totals 16 residues. Germline values: CDR1 SGHAT, CDR2 FQDESV (reference sequence). CDR3 sequence reads: CASSFFARGGTDTQYF. In DNA, the CDR3 is TGTGCCAGCAGCTTTTTCGCAAGGGGTGGGACAGATACGCAGTATTTT.

This chain joins TRBV28 and TRBJ2-5; 9 bases agree with TRBD2. The V and J ends lost 5 bases and 4 bases, in that order; junction bases with no gene match: 11. The CDR3 is 16 residues long. Germline V gives CDR1 MDHEN, CDR2 SYDVKM. The DNA for the CDR3 is TGTGCCAGCAGTCAGGGACTAGCAACGGGTACAGAGACCCAGTACTTC. Translating it yields CASSQGLATGTETQYF.

V and J are TRBV27 and TRBJ2-7; 10 nucleotides agree with TRBD2. CDR3 length: 17 residues. Germline CDR1 and CDR2: MNHEY and SMNVEV (reference sequence). V shed 5 bases and J 0 bases; nucleotides not matched to a gene: 10. This chain's CDR3 is CASSRGGLAESSYEQYF. CDR3 DNA: TGTGCCAGCAGTAGGGGCGGACTAGCGGAGAGCTCCTACGAGCAGTACTTC.